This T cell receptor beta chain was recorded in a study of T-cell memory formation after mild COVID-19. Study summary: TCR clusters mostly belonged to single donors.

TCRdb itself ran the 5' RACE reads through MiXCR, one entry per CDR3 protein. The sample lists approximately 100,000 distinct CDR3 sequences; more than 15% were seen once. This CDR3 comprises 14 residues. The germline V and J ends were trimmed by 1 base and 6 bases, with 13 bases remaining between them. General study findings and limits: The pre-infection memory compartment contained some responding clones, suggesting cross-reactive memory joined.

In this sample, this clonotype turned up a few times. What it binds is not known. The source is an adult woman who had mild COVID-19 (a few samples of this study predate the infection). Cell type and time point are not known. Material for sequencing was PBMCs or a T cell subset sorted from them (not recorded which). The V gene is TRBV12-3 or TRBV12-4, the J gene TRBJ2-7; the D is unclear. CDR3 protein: CASSLGGSSREQYF. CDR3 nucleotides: TGTGCCAGCAGTTTAGGGGGTAGCTCTCGCGAGCAGTACTTC.